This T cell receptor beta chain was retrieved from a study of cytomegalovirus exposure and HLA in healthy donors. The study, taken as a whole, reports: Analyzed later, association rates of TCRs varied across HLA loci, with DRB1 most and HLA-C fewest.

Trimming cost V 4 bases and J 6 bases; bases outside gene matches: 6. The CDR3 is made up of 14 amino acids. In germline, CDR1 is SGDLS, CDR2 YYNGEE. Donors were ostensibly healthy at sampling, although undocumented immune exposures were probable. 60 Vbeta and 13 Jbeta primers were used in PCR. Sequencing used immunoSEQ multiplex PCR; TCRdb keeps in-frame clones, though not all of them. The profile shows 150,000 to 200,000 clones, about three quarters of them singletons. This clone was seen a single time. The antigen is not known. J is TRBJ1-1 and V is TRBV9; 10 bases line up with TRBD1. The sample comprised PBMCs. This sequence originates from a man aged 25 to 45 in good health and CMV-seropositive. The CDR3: CASSLGQGKSEAFF. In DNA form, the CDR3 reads TGTGCCAGCAGCCTGGGACAGGGGAAGTCTGAAGCTTTCTTT. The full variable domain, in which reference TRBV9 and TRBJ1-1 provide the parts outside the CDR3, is DSGVTQTPKHLITATGQRVTLRCSPRSGDLSVYWYQQSLDQGLQFLIQYYNGEERAKGNILERFSAQQFPDLHSELNLSSLELGDSALYFCASSLGQGKSEAFFGQGTRLTVV.